Below, 29 T cell receptor beta chains from the same sample are listed, as sequenced in a study of patients and donors after allogeneic stem cell transplantation. TCRdb redid the calling of the RT-PCR reads with MiXCR, one entry per CDR3 protein. The data contain roughly 21,000 distinct CDR3 sequences, approximately 28% of them seen just once; the ten biggest clones take up just under 50%. Source material: blood, either unsorted or a sorted T cell fraction (not recorded which). These receptors originate from a human donor who was either an allogeneic HSCT recipient or a stem cell or donor lymphocyte infusion donor (not recorded which). It is not recorded whose cells these are; they may come from a transplant donor.

The chain has TRBV12-3 or TRBV12-4 and TRBJ2-5; 8 bases fit TRBD1. This CDR3 spans 13 amino acids. V lost 7 bases and J lost 3; bases outside the gene matches: 4. CDR3 residues: CASTSQGEETQYF. The CDR3 DNA is TGTGCCAGCACCTCACAGGGGGAAGAGACCCAGTACTTC.

The rearrangement joins TRBV4-2 to TRBJ2-2; TRBD1 is a possible D gene (6 bases). Germline values: CDR1 LGHNA, CDR2 YNFKEQ. There are 15 residues in the CDR3. Deletions cut 3 bases from V and 7 bases from J, with 15 bases between. The CDR3 DNA reads as TGTGCCAGCAGCCATACCGCACAGGGTTTCGGGGAGCTGTTTTTT. It is translated as CASSHTAQGFGELFF.

This clonotype was seen repeatedly, ten times or more. The chain joins TRBV29-1 to TRBJ1-1; 9 bases fit TRBD1. Germline V CDR1 and CDR2: SQVTM, ANQGSEA. The J segment lost 3 bases and the V segment lost 5 bases, leaving 1 base of the junction unmatched. The CDR3 consists of 12 residues. CDR3 sequence: CSVWTGDTEAFF. The DNA of the CDR3 is TGCAGCGTTTGGACAGGGGACACTGAAGCTTTCTTT.

V usage is TRBV5-6 and J usage is TRBJ1-1; the D is unclear. The CDR3 spans 14 residues. The V and J ends lost 4 bases and 9 bases respectively, with 19 bases between them. Germline CDR1 SGHDT, CDR2 YYEEEE. The CDR3 loop reads CASSPAASETQAFF. The CDR3 nucleotides are TGTGCCAGCAGCCCTGCGGCTTCGGAGACCCAAGCTTTCTTT.

The CDR3 nucleotides read TGTGCCAGCAGCTCGACAGGGTTGACTGAAGCTTTCTTT. Amino acids: CASSSTGLTEAFF. This chain uses TRBV5-6 with TRBJ1-1, with TRBD1 matching over 7 bases. Trimming took 3 bases from V and 5 from J; bases not matched to a gene: 4. CDR3 length equals 13 residues. In germline, CDR1 is SGHDT, CDR2 YYEEEE.

V and J are TRBV12-3 or TRBV12-4 and TRBJ1-1; 9 bases are a match to TRBD1. The CDR3 has 13 amino acids. V was pared by 10 bases and J by 1 base, with 4 bases of the junction left unmatched. In DNA form, the CDR3 reads TGTGCCAACGGACAGGGGACGAACACTGAAGCTTTCTTT. This translates into CANGQGTNTEAFF.

This clonotype occurred a few times. The chain has TRBV5-6 and TRBJ1-2, with 10 bases aligning to TRBD1. The CDR3 covers 14 residues. Germline assignment: CDR1 SGHDT and CDR2 YYEEEE. V lost 3 bases, J lost 6 bases, and 5 bases stayed unmatched. Written as DNA, the CDR3 is TGTGCCAGCAGCTATGACAGGGGGCGGGATGGCTACACCTTC. This encodes CASSYDRGRDGYTF. Based on the CDR3 plus reference TRBV5-6 and TRBJ1-2, the full variable domain is DAGVTQSPTHLIKTRGQQVTLRCSPKSGHDTVSWYQQALGQGPQFIFQYYEEEERQRGNFPDRFSGHQFPNYSSELNVNALLLGDSALYLCASSYDRGRDGYTFGSGTRLTVV.

This clonotype was recorded a few times. V is TRBV20-1 and J is TRBJ1-5; D gene ambiguous. Per the germline V gene, CDR1 is DFQATT and CDR2 is SNEGSKA (reference sequence). The CDR3 loop spans 14 amino acids. V was pared by 0 bases and J by 2 bases, with 8 bases between. This CDR3 reads CSARDGVGNQPQHF. CDR3 nucleotides: TGCAGTGCTAGAGACGGGGTGGGCAATCAGCCCCAGCATTTT.

This clonotype was detected only a few times. This sequence joins TRBV4-3 and TRBJ2-1, with 7 bases lining up with TRBD1. Losses at the gene ends were 0 bases for V and 4 bases for J; bases not matched to a gene: 3. This CDR3 is 15 amino acids long. Germline V gene sequence: CDR1 LGHNA, CDR2 YSLEER. CDR3 DNA sequence: TGCGCCAGCAGCCAAGAAAGGGGGCCTTACAATGAGCAGTTCTTC. Protein: CASSQERGPYNEQFF.

This clonotype was seen only a few times. The J gene is TRBJ2-5, the V gene TRBV12-3 or TRBV12-4; D not resolved. The CDR3 spans 14 residues. Between the trimmed V and J ends, which lost 3 bases and 1 base, there was a span of 9 bases. The CDR3 DNA reads as TGTGCCAGCAGTTTTCTGCGTGCCCAAGAGACCCAGTACTTC. Amino acid sequence: CASSFLRAQETQYF.

The rearrangement joins TRBV27 to TRBJ1-1, with D perhaps matching TRBD1 (6 bases). The germline V gene encodes CDR1 MNHEY and CDR2 SMNVEV (reference sequence). Deletions cut 5 bases from V and 4 bases from J, with 14 bases between. The CDR3 is made up of 14 amino acids. The CDR3 reads CASSPRGWFTEAFF. CDR3 in DNA: TGTGCCAGCAGTCCAAGGGGGTGGTTCACTGAAGCTTTCTTT.

The genes are TRBV28 and TRBJ1-5, with D tentatively TRBD1 (5 bases). V was pared by 10 bases and J by 5 bases, with 18 bases between. CDR3 length: 14 amino acids. The germline V gene has CDR1 MDHEN and CDR2 SYDVKM. CDR3 amino acids: CAIDRPQVDQPQHF. The CDR3 DNA follows: TGTGCCATCGATCGGCCACAGGTCGATCAGCCCCAGCATTTT. The variable domain in full, with the rest retrieved from reference TRBV28 and TRBJ1-5, is DVKVTQSSRYLVKRTGEKVFLECVQDMDHENMFWYRQDPGLGLRLIYFSYDVKMKEKGDIPEGYSVSREKKERFSLILESASTNQTSMYLCAIDRPQVDQPQHFGDGTRLSIL.

This clonotype was seen more than once but under ten times. The chain joins TRBV28 to TRBJ1-2, with D hard to call. V lost 6 bases and J lost 8, with 16 bases in between. This CDR3 is built from 13 residues. Germline V gene lookup returns CDR1 MDHEN and CDR2 SYDVKM. The CDR3 spells CASRTGGPRGYTF. In nucleotides, the CDR3 is TGTGCCAGCAGAACCGGTGGGCCTAGAGGCTACACCTTC.

The rearrangement uses TRBV3-1 and TRBJ1-6, with 7 bases identical to TRBD1. Trimming removed 1 base from V and 7 bases from J; junction bases left unmatched: 10. In germline, CDR1 is LGHDT, CDR2 YNNKEL (reference sequence). The CDR3 spans 17 residues. The CDR3 spells CASSQAYLTGRNSPLHF. The CDR3 nucleotides are TGTGCCAGCAGCCAAGCCTATCTGACAGGGAGGAATTCACCCCTCCACTTT.

The chain joins TRBV12-3 or TRBV12-4 to TRBJ1-1; D is unclear. This CDR3 has 15 amino acids. V was clipped by 3 bases and J by 4 bases, with 15 bases between them. The CDR3, as DNA: TGTGCCAGCAGTTTCCCTCGGGCAGACGGCACTGAAGCTTTCTTT. This gives the protein CASSFPRADGTEAFF.

This clonotype turned up a few times. This rearrangement joins TRBV5-5 to TRBJ2-7; a weak D match, TRBD2 (6 bases). The CDR3 is 15 residues long. V was pared by 4 bases and J by 2 bases, with 16 bases between. Germline CDR1 and CDR2: SGHKS and YYEKEE (reference sequence). Written as DNA, the CDR3 is TGTGCCAGCAGCGCGGGGCCTCTCAAGACCTACGAGCAGTACTTC. Translated: CASSAGPLKTYEQYF. Using reference TRBV5-5 and TRBJ2-7 for the parts outside the CDR3, the full variable domain is DAGVTQSPTHLIKTRGQQVTLRCSPISGHKSVSWYQQVLGQGPQFIFQYYEKEERGRGNFPDRFSARQFPNYSSELNVNALLLGDSALYLCASSAGPLKTYEQYFGPGTRLTVT.

The chain has TRBV9 and TRBJ2-3; perhaps D is TRBD1 or TRBD2 (5 bases each). V lost 0 bases, J lost 2 bases, and 10 bases lay in between. Germline-derived CDR1 and CDR2 are SGDLS and YYNGEE. The CDR3 consists of 15 residues. The CDR3 loop is CASSVERGTTDTQYF. CDR3 coding DNA: TGTGCCAGCAGCGTAGAGAGAGGGACCACAGATACGCAGTATTTT.

This clonotype has a handful of counts. The gene calls are TRBV4-1 and TRBJ1-4, with D unclear. Trimming took off 1 base at V and 5 bases at J, with 8 bases between the two ends. Germline V gene data show CDR1 as MGHRA and CDR2 as YSYEKL. The CDR3 extends over 14 amino acids. CDR3 coding DNA: TGCGCCAGCAGCCAAGTAGTACTGAATGAAAAACTGTTTTTT. It translates to CASSQVVLNEKLFF.

The J gene is TRBJ1-5, the V gene TRBV3-1; 7 positions agree with TRBD1. The CDR3 is 15 residues long. J lost 0 bases, V lost 6 bases, and 5 bases had no gene match. Germline-derived CDR1 and CDR2 are LGHDT and YNNKEL (reference sequence). CDR3 bases: TGTGCCAGCAGTCTCGGGACAGTTAGCAATCAGCCCCAGCATTTT. Its translation is CASSLGTVSNQPQHF.

This clonotype was seen more than once but under ten times. This chain joins TRBV6-5 and TRBJ2-3; the match to TRBD1 covers 9 bases. V dropped 8 bases and J dropped 6; count of bases not matched to a gene: 12. This CDR3 comprises 15 residues. The germline V gene encodes CDR1 MNHEY and CDR2 SVGAGI. The DNA of the CDR3 is TGTGCCAGCCGCACCGGGACAGGGTATTCGGATACGCAGTATTTT. Its protein is CASRTGTGYSDTQYF.

The chain carries TRBV28 and TRBJ1-5; a weak D match, TRBD1 (5 bases). Germline CDR1 MDHEN, CDR2 SYDVKM. Trimming removed 10 bases from V and 3 bases from J, with 13 bases in between. The CDR3 extends over 13 amino acids. The CDR3 region is CAIYGGSNQPQHF. The CDR3 nucleotides read TGTGCCATCTATGGGGGTTCCAATCAGCCCCAGCATTTT.

This clonotype turned up a few times. V is TRBV9 and J is TRBJ1-1, with unresolved D. Per the germline V gene, CDR1 is SGDLS and CDR2 is YYNGEE. The CDR3 length is 15 residues. V lost 4 bases to trimming and J lost 0 bases, with 13 bases between them. The CDR3 bases are TGTGCCAGCAGCCCCCTCGGTGTCATGAACACTGAAGCTTTCTTT. It specifies CASSPLGVMNTEAFF.

In its sample, this clonotype was seen many times. This sequence joins TRBV7-2 and TRBJ1-2; D possibly corresponds to TRBD1 (5 bases). V lost 1 base and J 4 bases, leaving 10 bases between the germline ends. Germline V gene sequence: CDR1 SGHTA, CDR2 FQGNSA. CDR3 length: 14 amino acids. The CDR3 DNA reads TGTGCCAGCAGCTTAGAGGGGAGTCCCTATGGCTACACCTTC. Protein: CASSLEGSPYGYTF.

The rearrangement links TRBV6-5 to TRBJ1-6; D gene uncertain. The V gene lost 2 bases and the J gene lost 0 bases, with 8 bases spanning the gap. CDR1 and CDR2 from the germline V gene are MNHEY and SVGAGI. The CDR3 length is 16 residues. The CDR3 DNA reads TGTGCCAGCAGTTACGTGGGGAGCTCCTATAATTCACCCCTCCACTTT. Its protein is CASSYVGSSYNSPLHF.

This clonotype has more than one count but fewer than ten. The chain carries TRBV13 and TRBJ1-1; TRBD1 is a possible D gene (5 bases). The germline CDR1 and CDR2 sequences are PRHDT and FYEKMQ (reference sequence). V shed 8 bases and J shed 4 bases, with 17 bases lying between them. CDR3 size: 14 residues. CDR3 region: CASLVTGGGTEAFF. The CDR3 DNA is TGTGCCAGCTTAGTTACGGGGGGAGGCACTGAAGCTTTCTTT.

The genes are TRBV28 and TRBJ1-1; D is ambiguous. The CDR3 loop spans 14 amino acids. The V end was cut by 7 bases, the J end by 4 bases, with 16 bases between. In germline, CDR1 is MDHEN, CDR2 SYDVKM. CDR3 bases: TGTGCCAGCACCCCTGTCCTACAGAGCACTGAAGCTTTCTTT. Translation gives CASTPVLQSTEAFF.

This clonotype was seen more than once but under ten times. The rearrangement joins TRBV7-9 to TRBJ2-3; the match to TRBD2 covers 8 bases. The CDR3 sequence is 17 residues long. Germline lookup yields CDR1 SEHNR and CDR2 FQNEAQ (reference sequence). Trimming removed 1 base from V and 10 bases from J; junction bases left unmatched: 16. This chain's CDR3 is CASSLEPYWLAGRPQYF. The CDR3 bases are TGTGCCAGCAGCTTAGAACCGTACTGGTTAGCGGGGCGACCGCAGTATTTT.

V and J are TRBV9 and TRBJ1-2; tentative D call: TRBD1 (5 bases). The CDR3 spans 14 residues. The V gene's germline CDR1 is SGDLS and CDR2 YYNGEE. V lost 4 bases, J lost 0 bases, and 10 bases lay in between. CDR3 sequence: CASSKDITNYGYTF. CDR3 bases: TGTGCCAGCAGCAAGGACATTACTAACTATGGCTACACCTTC.

This clonotype has at least ten counts. This sequence joins TRBV28 and TRBJ2-2, with TRBD1 as a possible D gene (6 bases). The CDR3 runs 15 residues. Trimming took off 4 bases at V and 1 base at J, with 10 bases between the two ends. Germline CDR1 MDHEN, CDR2 SYDVKM. CDR3 nucleotides: TGTGCCAGCAGTTCTCCGGGACAGAACACCGGGGAGCTGTTTTTT. As protein: CASSSPGQNTGELFF.